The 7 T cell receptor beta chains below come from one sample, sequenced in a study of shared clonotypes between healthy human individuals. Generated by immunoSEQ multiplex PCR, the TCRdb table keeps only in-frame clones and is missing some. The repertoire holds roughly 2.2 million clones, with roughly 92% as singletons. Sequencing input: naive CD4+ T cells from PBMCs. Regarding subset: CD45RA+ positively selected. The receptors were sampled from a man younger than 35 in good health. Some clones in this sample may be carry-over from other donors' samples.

Here the CDR3 reads CASSLRVAHPSEAFF. CDR3 nucleotides: TGTGCCAGCAGCTTACGAGTGGCCCACCCTTCTGAAGCTTTCTTT. The V gene is TRBV7-9, the J gene TRBJ1-1, with D hard to call. Germline CDR1 SEHNR, CDR2 FQNEAQ (reference sequence). The CDR3 loop spans 15 amino acids. Trimming left V 2 bases short and J 6 bases short, with 16 bases between.

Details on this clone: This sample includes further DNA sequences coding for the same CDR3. The CDR3: CASSGSTYEQYF. The CDR3 DNA reads as TGCGCCAGCAGCGGCAGTACCTACGAGCAGTACTTC. The genes are TRBV5-1 and TRBJ2-7, with D unclear. Germline V gene lookup returns CDR1 SGHRS and CDR2 YFSETQ. CDR3 length equals 12 residues. V was clipped by 4 bases and J by 2 bases, with 7 bases between them.

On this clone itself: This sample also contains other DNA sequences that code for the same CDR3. Here the CDR3 reads CASSLPNTEAFF. CDR3 coding DNA: TGTGCCAGCTCTTTGCCGAACACTGAAGCTTTCTTT. V usage is TRBV18 and J usage is TRBJ1-1; D gene ambiguous. The CDR3 spans 12 residues. Trimming left V 6 bases short and J 1 base short, with 6 bases between. The germline V gene has CDR1 KGHSH and CDR2 LQKENI.

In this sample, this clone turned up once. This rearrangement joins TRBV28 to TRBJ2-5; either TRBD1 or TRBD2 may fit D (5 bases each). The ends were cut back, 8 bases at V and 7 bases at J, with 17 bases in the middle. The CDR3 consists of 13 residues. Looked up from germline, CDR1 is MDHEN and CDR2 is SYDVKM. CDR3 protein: CASRRPGLGTQYF. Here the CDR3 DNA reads TGTGCCAGCCGGCGGCCGGGGCTAGGGACCCAGTACTTC.

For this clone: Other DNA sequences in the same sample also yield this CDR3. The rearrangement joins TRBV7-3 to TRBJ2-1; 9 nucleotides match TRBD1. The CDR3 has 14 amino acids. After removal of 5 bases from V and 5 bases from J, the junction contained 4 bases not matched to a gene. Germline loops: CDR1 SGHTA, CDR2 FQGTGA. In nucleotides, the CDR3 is TGTGCCAGCAGCCCCGGGACAGGGAACAATGAGCAGTTCTTC. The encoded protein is CASSPGTGNNEQFF.

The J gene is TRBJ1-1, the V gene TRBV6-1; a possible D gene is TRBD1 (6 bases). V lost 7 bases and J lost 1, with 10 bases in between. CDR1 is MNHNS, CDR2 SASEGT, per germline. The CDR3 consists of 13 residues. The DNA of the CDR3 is TGTGCCAGCACCGAACAGGGGAACACTGAAGCTTTCTTT. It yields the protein CASTEQGNTEAFF.

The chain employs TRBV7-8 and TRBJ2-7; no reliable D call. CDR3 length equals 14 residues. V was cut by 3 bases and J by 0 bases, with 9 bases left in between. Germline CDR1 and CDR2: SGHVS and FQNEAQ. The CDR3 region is CASSLLRGSYEQYF. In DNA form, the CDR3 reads TGTGCCAGCAGCTTGCTGAGAGGCTCCTACGAGCAGTACTTC.